The next 23 T cell receptor beta chains were all read from a single sample in a study of OX40 agonist ivuxolimab in advanced cancers. Using immunoSEQ multiplex PCR, the repertoire was profiled, and TCRdb retains in-frame clones only, with some absent. This table holds approximately 61,000 clones, 75% to 90% found once. Source: CD4+ or CD8+ T cells sorted from blood, taken in a trial of the OX40 agonist ivuxolimab. The source is an adult with an advanced solid tumor such as melanoma, head and neck, liver or kidney cancer.

Comments on this clone: Relative to the germline gene, one junction end is altered; a read error may explain this. At the DNA level, this CDR3 is encoded by other sequences in the same sample as well. This sequence joins TRBV5-8 and TRBJ2-7; 10 bases align to TRBD1. There are 15 residues in the CDR3. The germline V gene has CDR1 SGHTS and CDR2 YDEGEE. The CDR3 DNA sequence: TGTGCCAGCAGCCCCCTGTTCGGGACAGGGGTCGAGCAGTACTTT. This gives the protein CASSPLFGTGVEQYF.

The chain uses TRBV19 and TRBJ2-1; D may be TRBD2 (5 bases). Looked up from germline, CDR1 is LNHDA and CDR2 is SQIVND (reference sequence). Trimming pared 5 bases from V and 5 bases from J, leaving 16 bases between. This CDR3 is built from 15 residues. In DNA form, the CDR3 reads TGTGCCAGTAGTCTTCTTTCGGACTTCCACAATGAGCAGTTCTTC. Protein: CASSLLSDFHNEQFF.

The J gene is TRBJ1-1, the V gene TRBV18; D gene ambiguous. The germline gives CDR1 KGHSH, CDR2 LQKENI. The CDR3 extends over 11 amino acids. V lost 3 bases, J lost 6 bases, and 5 bases lay in between. The CDR3 DNA is TGTGCCAGCTCACCTGGAGCTGAAGCTTTCTTT. The encoded protein is CASSPGAEAFF.

This clone was counted once. The chain joins TRBV9 to TRBJ2-7, with D perhaps assigned TRBD1 or TRBD2 (7 bases each). Deletions cut 2 bases from V and 0 bases from J, with 12 bases between. The CDR3 is 15 amino acids. Per germline, CDR1 SGDLS and CDR2 YYNGEE. The CDR3 is CASSVGGTASYEQYF. The DNA for the CDR3 is TGTGCCAGCAGCGTGGGGGGGACAGCCTCCTACGAGCAGTACTTC.

The V gene is TRBV6-4, the J gene TRBJ1-1; TRBD1 matches at 8 bases. The length of the CDR3 is 17 residues. Germline V gene sequence: CDR1 MRHNA, CDR2 SNTAGT. With V trimmed by 7 bases and J by 0 bases, 13 bases remained unmatched. Here the CDR3 DNA reads TGTGCCAGCAATCACCGACAGGGGAATAATATGAACACTGAAGCTTTCTTT. This codes for CASNHRQGNNMNTEAFF.

This sequence joins TRBV4-1 and TRBJ2-1, with 10 bases that match TRBD2. The CDR3 is 15 amino acids. J was trimmed by 10 bases and V by 2 bases; bases with no gene match: 8. The germline gives CDR1 MGHRA, CDR2 YSYEKL. This chain's CDR3 is CASSQSGREYGEQFF. The DNA for the CDR3 is TGCGCCAGCAGCCAAAGCGGGAGGGAGTATGGGGAGCAGTTCTTC.

The J gene is TRBJ2-1, the V gene TRBV20-1, with no clear D. Germline CDR1 is DFQATT and CDR2 is SNEGSKA (reference sequence). V was trimmed by 7 bases and J by 3 bases, leaving 7 bases between them. The CDR3 runs 11 residues. The CDR3 loop reads CSVLHYNEQFF. The CDR3, as DNA: TGCAGTGTCTTACACTACAATGAGCAGTTCTTC.

The rearrangement uses TRBV13 and TRBJ2-7, with D uncertain. This CDR3 contains 13 residues. The V and J ends lost 5 bases and 7 bases respectively, with 15 bases between them. Per germline, CDR1 PRHDT and CDR2 FYEKMQ (reference sequence). The CDR3: CASSTNSLGEQYF. CDR3 in DNA: TGTGCCAGCAGCACCAATAGCCTGGGAGAGCAGTACTTC.

This clone was seen just once. This chain links TRBV30 with TRBJ1-4; 10 positions agree with TRBD1. The V and J ends lost 5 bases and 6 bases, in that order; junction bases with no gene match: 3. CDR3 size: 13 residues. Germline V gene lookup returns CDR1 GTSNPN and CDR2 SVGIG (reference sequence). DNA of the CDR3: TGTGCCTGGGACAGGGGGCAAGATGAAAAACTGTTTTTT. Its protein product is CAWDRGQDEKLFF.

The chain links TRBV4-2 to TRBJ2-1; D uncertain. V lost 5 bases to trimming and J lost 8 bases, with 10 bases between them. Germline V CDR1 and CDR2: LGHNA, YNFKEQ. The CDR3 totals 12 residues. CDR3 region: CASSWGRDEQFF. The CDR3 DNA reads as TGTGCCAGCAGCTGGGGTAGGGATGAGCAGTTCTTC.

This clone was seen a single time. The CDR3 coding sequence is TGTGCCAGTAGTATAAACACTGAAGCTTTCTTT. It codes for CASSINTEAFF. The V gene is TRBV19, the J gene TRBJ1-1; D unresolved. CDR3 length: 11 amino acids. The V end lost 2 bases, the J end lost 2 bases, and 0 bases lay between the germline ends. Germline lookup yields CDR1 LNHDA and CDR2 SQIVND (reference sequence).

The genes are TRBV28 and TRBJ2-2; D unresolved. V lost 7 bases and J lost 1, with 19 bases in between. The CDR3 consists of 17 residues. Germline-derived CDR1 and CDR2 are MDHEN and SYDVKM. Here the CDR3 reads CASTHRHFLENTGELFF. Here the CDR3 DNA reads TGTGCCAGCACCCATCGACATTTTCTAGAGAACACCGGGGAGCTGTTTTTT.

The chain employs TRBV10-3 and TRBJ2-1; 7 nucleotides agree with TRBD1. Germline CDR1 and CDR2: ENHRY and SYGVKD. The V and J ends lost 2 bases and 8 bases, in that order; junction bases with no gene match: 6. The CDR3 contains 14 residues. The CDR3 DNA sequence: TGTGCCATCAGTGAGGGACAGGCAGGGGATGAGCAGTTCTTC. Translated, it gives CAISEGQAGDEQFF.

This chain joins TRBV6-6 and TRBJ2-1, with no clear D. This CDR3 has 11 amino acids. CDR1 MNHNY and CDR2 SVGAGI come from the germline V gene (reference sequence). The V and J ends lost 4 bases and 10 bases respectively, with 8 bases between them. CDR3 protein: CASSFGPEQFF. The CDR3 region has the DNA TGTGCCAGCAGTTTCGGACCCGAGCAGTTCTTC.

The V call is TRBV21-1, the J call TRBJ1-5. TRBV21-1 is marked as a pseudogene. The CDR3 has 17 amino acids. CDR3 residues: CASSKEGEGTSNQPQHF. DNA of the CDR3: TGTGCCAGCAGCAAAGAGGGAGAGGGGACTAGCAATCAGCCCCAGCATTTT.

The chain has TRBV28 and TRBJ2-7; 14 bases match TRBD2. This CDR3 contains 16 residues. Trimming removed 5 bases from V and 1 base from J; junction bases left unmatched: 4. Looked up from germline, CDR1 is MDHEN and CDR2 is SYDVKM. In DNA, the CDR3 is TGTGCCAGCAGTGCGGGACTAGCGGGGGCATCCTACGAGCAGTACTTC. Its protein product is CASSAGLAGASYEQYF.

V and J are TRBV11-2 and TRBJ2-5; no firm D call. CDR1 SGHAT and CDR2 FQNNGV come from the germline V gene. The CDR3 spans 11 residues. V shed 4 bases and J shed 10 bases, with 10 bases lying between them. CDR3 sequence: CASSSRAHQYF. Here the CDR3 DNA reads TGTGCCAGCAGCTCCCGGGCCCACCAGTACTTC.

The rearrangement links TRBV15 to TRBJ1-5; no firm D call. The CDR3 covers 16 residues. V was clipped by 0 bases and J by 0 bases, with 9 bases between them. Germline V lookup: CDR1 LNHNV, CDR2 YYDKDF (reference sequence). CDR3 loop: CATSREGDYSNQPQHF. The CDR3 DNA is TGTGCCACCAGCAGAGAAGGAGACTATAGCAATCAGCCCCAGCATTTT.

V gene TRBV4-1 combines with J gene TRBJ2-7, with TRBD1 as a possible D gene (6 bases). CDR1 and CDR2 (germline): MGHRA, YSYEKL. There are 15 residues in the CDR3. Trimming stripped 1 base from V and 5 bases from J, with 15 bases between. The CDR3 region is CASSQGRGEVDEQYF. CDR3 in DNA: TGCGCCAGCAGCCAAGGCAGGGGCGAAGTCGACGAGCAGTACTTC.

The V and J genes are TRBV29-1 and TRBJ1-2; the D is unclear. Germline V lookup: CDR1 SQVTM, CDR2 ANQGSEA. Deletions cut 6 bases from V and 8 bases from J, with 16 bases between. This CDR3 region has 12 residues. In DNA, the CDR3 is TGCAGCGTCCCAAACCTACAGAGGGGCTACACCTTC. It translates to CSVPNLQRGYTF. Filled out from reference TRBV29-1 and TRBJ1-2, the complete variable domain reads SAVISQKPSRDICQRGTSLTIQCQVDSQVTMMFWYRQQPGQSLTLIATANQGSEATYESGFVIDKFPISRPNLTFSTLTVSNMSPEDSSIYLCSVPNLQRGYTFGSGTRLTVV.

The J gene is TRBJ2-7, the V gene TRBV7-9; 7 nucleotides match TRBD2. This CDR3 comprises 14 residues. V trimming: 0 bases; J trimming: 3 bases; junction bases outside the gene matches: 2. CDR1 and CDR2 from the germline V gene are SEHNR and FQNEAQ (reference sequence). CDR3 residues: CASSLAGGIYEQYF. CDR3 nucleotide sequence: TGTGCCAGCAGCTTAGCGGGAGGGATCTACGAGCAGTACTTC.

This clone has just a few counts. The rearrangement uses TRBV4-3 and TRBJ1-5, with D hard to call. Germline-derived CDR1 and CDR2 are LGHNA and YSLEER. CDR3 length equals 13 residues. V gave up 5 bases and J gave up 6 bases, with 11 bases separating them. The CDR3: CASSEAGAQPQHF. In nucleotides, the CDR3 is TGCGCCAGCAGCGAGGCGGGCGCTCAGCCCCAGCATTTT.

This chain connects TRBV4-3 to TRBJ2-1; the match to TRBD2 covers 11 bases. In germline, CDR1 is LGHNA, CDR2 YSLEER. The CDR3 totals 15 residues. Trimming removed 5 bases from V and 3 bases from J; junction bases left unmatched: 3. In DNA form, the CDR3 reads TGCGCCAGCAGCAAACTAGCGGGAGACTACAATGAGCAGTTCTTC. Translated: CASSKLAGDYNEQFF.